Sequencing of this TCR beta chain was carried out in a study of cytomegalovirus exposure and HLA in healthy donors. On this clone: Its antigen is currently unknown.

CDR1 is MGHRA, CDR2 YSYEKL, per germline. CDR3 length: 16 residues. With 4 bases clipped from V and 4 bases from J, the junction kept 9 bases outside the gene matches. It was with 60 Vbeta and 13 Jbeta primers that the PCR ran. The protocol was immunoSEQ multiplex PCR, while the TCRdb copy is restricted to in-frame clones and leaves out a portion. The listing records about 130,000 clones. Findings and limits, study-wide: DRB1 showed the most TCR associations and HLA-C the fewest in a later analysis, as rates varied by HLA locus. Accounts indicate the classifier identified cytomegalovirus status with strong specificity and sensitivity.

Sequencing was carried out using PBMCs. The TCR comes from an older woman in good health and CMV-seronegative. The chain combines TRBV4-1 with TRBJ2-3, with 9 positions matching TRBD2. The CDR3 sequence is CASSRAGGVGSDTQYF. As DNA, the CDR3 is TGCGCCAGCAGCCGCGCGGGGGGGGTCGGGTCAGATACGCAGTATTTT.